This section outlines one T cell receptor (beta chain) sequence together with its context. The antigen is not known. The time point here: pretreatment peripheral blood. These data are taken from a study of PD-L1 blockade in urothelial cancer. Study-wide context: Once treatment had started, blood was analyzed at 3 weeks (second dose) and again at 6 weeks. Blood samples had a median of approximately 140,000 T cells, just under 85,000 unique TCRs, and clonality around 0.08. Study results and caveats: Pretreatment blood TCR clonality under the median forecast improved survival.

Libraries were prepared by immunoSEQ multiplex PCR; TCRdb keeps only in-frame clonotypes and omits some of them. This table holds around 57,000 clones, 81% found once. Between the trimmed V and J ends, which lost 3 bases and 7 bases, there was a span of 12 bases. CDR1 MNHEY and CDR2 SMNVEV come from the germline V gene (reference sequence). The CDR3 covers 13 residues. The specimen was PBMCs, collected around atezolizumab (anti-PD-L1) treatment. The source of this sequence is a man aged 65 to 79 with urothelial cancer. The V gene is TRBV27, the J gene TRBJ1-2; weak D call: TRBD1 (6 bases). This CDR3 is CASSFLGGRGYTF. The CDR3, as DNA: TGTGCCAGCAGTTTCTTAGGGGGACGTGGCTACACCTTC.